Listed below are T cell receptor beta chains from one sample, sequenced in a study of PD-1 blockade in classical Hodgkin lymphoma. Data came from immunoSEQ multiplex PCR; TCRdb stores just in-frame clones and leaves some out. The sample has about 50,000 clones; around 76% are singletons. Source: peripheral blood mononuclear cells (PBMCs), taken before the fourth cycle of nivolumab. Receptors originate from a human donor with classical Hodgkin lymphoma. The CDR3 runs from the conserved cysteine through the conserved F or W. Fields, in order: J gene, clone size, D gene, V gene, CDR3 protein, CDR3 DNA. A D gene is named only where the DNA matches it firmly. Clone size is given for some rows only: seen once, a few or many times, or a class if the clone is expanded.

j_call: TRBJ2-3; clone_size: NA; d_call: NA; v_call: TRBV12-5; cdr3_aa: CASGFGRAADTQYF; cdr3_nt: TGTGCTAGTGGTTTCGGAAGAGCCGCAGATACGCAGTATTTT
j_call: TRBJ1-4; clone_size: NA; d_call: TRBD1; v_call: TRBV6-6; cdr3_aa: CASGTGDEKLFF; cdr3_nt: TGTGCCAGCGGGACAGGGGATGAAAAACTGTTTTTT
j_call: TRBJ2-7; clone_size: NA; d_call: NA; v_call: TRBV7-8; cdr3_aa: CASSDYEQYF; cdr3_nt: TGTGCCAGCAGTGACTACGAGCAGTACTTC
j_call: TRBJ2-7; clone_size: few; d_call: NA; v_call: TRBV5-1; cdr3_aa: CASSLNGDYEQYF; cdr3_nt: TGCGCCAGCAGCTTGAACGGGGACTACGAGCAGTACTTC
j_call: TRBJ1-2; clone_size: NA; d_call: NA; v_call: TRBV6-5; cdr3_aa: CASSTSRGDYTF; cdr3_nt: TGTGCCAGCAGTACCTCCCGAGGTGACTACACCTTC
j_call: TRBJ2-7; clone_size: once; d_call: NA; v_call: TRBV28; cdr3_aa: CASSLRDYEQYF; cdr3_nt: TGTGCCAGCAGTCTCAGGGACTACGAGCAGTACTTC
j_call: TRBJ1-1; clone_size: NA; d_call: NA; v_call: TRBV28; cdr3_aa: CASSPGSLEAFF; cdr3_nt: TGTGCCAGCAGCCCGGGATCCCTGGAGGCTTTCTTT
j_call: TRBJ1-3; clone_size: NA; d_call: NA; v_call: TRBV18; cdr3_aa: CASSPQTVSGNTIYF; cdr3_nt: TGTGCCAGCTCACCACAAACGGTCTCTGGAAACACCATATATTTT
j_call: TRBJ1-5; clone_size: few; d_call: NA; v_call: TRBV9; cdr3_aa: CASSATKPQGEQPQHF; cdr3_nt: TGTGCCAGCAGCGCTACCAAACCGCAGGGAGAGCAGCCCCAGCATTTT
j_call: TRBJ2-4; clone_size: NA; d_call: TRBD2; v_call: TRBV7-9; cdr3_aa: CASSGTSGNIQYF; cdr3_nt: TGTGCCAGCAGCGGGACTAGCGGAAACATTCAGTACTTC
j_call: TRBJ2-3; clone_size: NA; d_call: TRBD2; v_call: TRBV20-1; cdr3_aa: CSAGLAVPQYF; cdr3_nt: TGCAGTGCGGGTCTAGCGGTTCCTCAGTATTTT
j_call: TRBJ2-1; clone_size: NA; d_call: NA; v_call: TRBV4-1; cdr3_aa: CASSQGMANEQFF; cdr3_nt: TGCGCCAGCAGCCAAGGGATGGCCAATGAGCAGTTCTTC
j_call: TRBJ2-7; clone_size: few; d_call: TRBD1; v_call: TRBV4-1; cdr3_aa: CASSRATGGFYEQYF; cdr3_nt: TGCGCCAGCAGCCGCGCGACAGGGGGCTTCTACGAGCAGTACTTC
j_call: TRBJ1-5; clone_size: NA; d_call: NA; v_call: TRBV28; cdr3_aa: CASSLRGPLPQHF; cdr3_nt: TGTGCCAGCAGTTTGAGAGGGCCATTACCCCAGCATTTT
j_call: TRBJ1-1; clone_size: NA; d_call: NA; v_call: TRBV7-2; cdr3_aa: CASSLEGGQVAFF; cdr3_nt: TGTGCCAGCAGCTTAGAAGGGGGGCAGGTCGCTTTCTTT
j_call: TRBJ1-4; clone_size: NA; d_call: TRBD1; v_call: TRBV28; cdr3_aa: CASSFPRGRLFF; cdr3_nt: TGTGCCAGCAGTTTCCCCAGGGGGCGACTGTTTTTT
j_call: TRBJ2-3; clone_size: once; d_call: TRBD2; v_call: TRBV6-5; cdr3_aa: CASSYSMGLVSYF; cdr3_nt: TGTGCCAGCAGTTACTCGATGGGACTAGTGTCGTATTTT
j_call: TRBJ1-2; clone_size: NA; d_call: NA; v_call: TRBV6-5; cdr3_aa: CASNPQRYYGYTF; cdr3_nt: TGTGCCAGCAATCCACAGCGATACTATGGCTACACCTTC
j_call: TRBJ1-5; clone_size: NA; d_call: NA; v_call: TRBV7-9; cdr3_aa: CASNEGTASNQPQHF; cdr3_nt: TGTGCCAGCAACGAAGGGACGGCTAGCAATCAGCCCCAGCATTTT
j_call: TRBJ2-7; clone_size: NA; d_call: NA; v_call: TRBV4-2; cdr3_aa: CASSQEDWYEQYF; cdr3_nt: TGTGCCAGCAGCCAAGAGGATTGGTACGAGCAGTACTTC
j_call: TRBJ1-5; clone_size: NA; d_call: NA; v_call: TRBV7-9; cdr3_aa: CASNLSRAGDQPQHF; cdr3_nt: TGTGCCAGCAACTTAAGCAGGGCCGGGGATCAGCCCCAGCATTTT
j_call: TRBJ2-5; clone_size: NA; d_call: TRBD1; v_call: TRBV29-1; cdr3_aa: CSVPKTGETQYF; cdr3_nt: TGCAGCGTACCAAAGACAGGGGAGACCCAGTACTTC
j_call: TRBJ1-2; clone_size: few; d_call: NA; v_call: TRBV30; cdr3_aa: CAWSGERNYGYTF; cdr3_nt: TGTGCCTGGAGTGGAGAAAGAAACTATGGCTACACCTTC
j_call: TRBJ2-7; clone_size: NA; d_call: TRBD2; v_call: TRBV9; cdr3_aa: CASSVVAGGTSGSFDEQYF; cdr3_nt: TGTGCCAGCAGCGTAGTAGCTGGGGGAACTAGCGGGAGTTTTGACGAGCAGTACTTC
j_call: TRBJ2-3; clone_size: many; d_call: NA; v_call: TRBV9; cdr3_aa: CASSVGGGLSTDTQYF; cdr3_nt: TGTGCCAGCAGCGTAGGAGGAGGGCTTAGCACAGATACGCAGTATTTT
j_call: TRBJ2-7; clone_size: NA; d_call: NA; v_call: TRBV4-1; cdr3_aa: CASSPHRTIIYYEQYF; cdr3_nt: TGCGCCAGCAGCCCCCACAGGACTATTATATACTACGAGCAGTACTTC
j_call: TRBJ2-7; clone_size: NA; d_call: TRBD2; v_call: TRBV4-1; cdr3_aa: CASSPGLDGYEQYF; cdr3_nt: TGCGCCAGCAGCCCGGGACTAGATGGCTACGAGCAGTACTTC
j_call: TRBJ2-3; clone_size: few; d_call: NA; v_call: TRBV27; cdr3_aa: CASSRQGYTDTQYF; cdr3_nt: TGTGCCAGCAGTCGTCAGGGATACACAGATACGCAGTATTTT
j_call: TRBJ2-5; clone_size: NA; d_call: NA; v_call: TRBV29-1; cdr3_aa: CSVESVPYQETQYF; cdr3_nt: TGCAGCGTTGAGTCGGTACCGTACCAAGAGACCCAGTACTTC
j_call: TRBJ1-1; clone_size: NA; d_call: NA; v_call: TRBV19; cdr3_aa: CASSIGGGVTEAFF; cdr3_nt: TGTGCCAGTAGTATCGGAGGTGGGGTCACTGAAGCTTTCTTT
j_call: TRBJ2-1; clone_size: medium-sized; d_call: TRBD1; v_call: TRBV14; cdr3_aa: CASSQVPGQGDNEQFF; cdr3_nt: TGTGCCAGCAGCCAAGTCCCGGGACAGGGGGACAATGAGCAGTTCTTC
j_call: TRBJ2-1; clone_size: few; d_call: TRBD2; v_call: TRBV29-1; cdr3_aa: CSVRTSGYNEQFF; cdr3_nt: TGCAGCGTGCGGACTAGCGGTTACAATGAGCAGTTCTTC
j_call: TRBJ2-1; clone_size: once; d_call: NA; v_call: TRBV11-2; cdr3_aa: CASSLAGGRGRGWYEQFF; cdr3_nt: TGTGCCAGCAGCTTAGCCGGCGGGCGAGGGCGGGGTTGGTATGAGCAGTTCTTC
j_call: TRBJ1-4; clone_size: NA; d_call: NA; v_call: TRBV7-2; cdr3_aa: CASSLRWQANEKLFF; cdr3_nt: TGTGCCAGCAGCTTACGCTGGCAGGCTAATGAAAAACTGTTTTTT
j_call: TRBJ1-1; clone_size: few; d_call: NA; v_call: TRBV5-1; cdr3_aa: CASSLGYTDMNTEAFF; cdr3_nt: TGCGCCAGCAGCTTGGGCTATACAGATATGAACACTGAAGCTTTCTTT
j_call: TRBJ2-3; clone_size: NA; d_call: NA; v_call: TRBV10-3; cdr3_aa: CAISVALGWEDTQYF; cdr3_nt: TGTGCCATCAGTGTCGCCCTAGGTTGGGAAGATACGCAGTATTTT
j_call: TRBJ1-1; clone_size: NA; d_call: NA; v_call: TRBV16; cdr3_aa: CASSQSTRLTEAFF; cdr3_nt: TGTGCCAGCAGCCAATCAACTCGGCTGACTGAAGCTTTCTTT
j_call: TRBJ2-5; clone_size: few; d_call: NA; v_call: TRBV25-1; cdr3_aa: CASSERPTDSAQETQYF; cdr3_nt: TGTGCCAGCAGTGAGCGCCCGACGGACAGTGCCCAAGAGACCCAGTACTTC
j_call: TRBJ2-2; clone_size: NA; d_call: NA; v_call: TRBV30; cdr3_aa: CAWSVSRVRPTGELFF; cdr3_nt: TGTGCCTGGAGTGTATCGAGAGTTCGTCCCACCGGGGAGCTGTTTTTT
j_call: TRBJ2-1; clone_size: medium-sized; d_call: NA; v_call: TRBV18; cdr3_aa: CASSPPNGKDFHEQFF; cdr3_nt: TGTGCCAGCTCACCACCCAACGGGAAGGATTTTCATGAGCAGTTCTTC
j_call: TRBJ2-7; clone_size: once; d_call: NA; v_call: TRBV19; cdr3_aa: CASSFDSRRDPYEQYF; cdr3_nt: TGTGCCAGTAGTTTTGACAGTAGGAGGGACCCCTACGAGCAGTACTTC
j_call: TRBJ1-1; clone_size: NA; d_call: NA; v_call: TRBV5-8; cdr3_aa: CASSRRLNTEAFF; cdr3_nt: TGTGCCAGCAGCAGACGTCTGAACACTGAAGCTTTCTTT
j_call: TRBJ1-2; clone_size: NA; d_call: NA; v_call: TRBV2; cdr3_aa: CASNGPDTYHGYTF; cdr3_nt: TGTGCCAGCAACGGGCCTGACACCTACCATGGCTACACCTTC
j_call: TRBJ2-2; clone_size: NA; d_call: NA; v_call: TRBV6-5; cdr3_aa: CASSYRAALTGELFF; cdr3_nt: TGTGCCAGCAGTTATAGGGCAGCCCTCACCGGGGAGCTGTTTTTT
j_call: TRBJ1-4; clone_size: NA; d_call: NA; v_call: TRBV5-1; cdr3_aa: CASSVADHRGEKLFF; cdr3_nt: TGCGCCAGCAGCGTCGCGGACCACCGAGGGGAAAAACTGTTTTTT
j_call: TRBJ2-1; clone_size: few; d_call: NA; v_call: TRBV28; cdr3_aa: CASRTGLDNEQFF; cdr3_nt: TGTGCCAGCAGAACTGGACTCGACAATGAGCAGTTCTTC
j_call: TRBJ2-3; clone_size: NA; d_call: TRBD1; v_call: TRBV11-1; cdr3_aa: CASSGTATYTQYF; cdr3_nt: TGTGCCAGCAGCGGGACAGCTACTTATACGCAGTATTTT
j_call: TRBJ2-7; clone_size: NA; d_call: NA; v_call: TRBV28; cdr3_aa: CASSPTVFYEQYF; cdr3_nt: TGTGCCAGCAGTCCTACAGTATTCTACGAGCAGTACTTC
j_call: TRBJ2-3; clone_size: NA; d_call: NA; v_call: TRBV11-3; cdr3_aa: CASSLDSYTDTQYF; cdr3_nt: TGTGCCAGCAGCTTGGACTCCTACACAGATACGCAGTATTTT
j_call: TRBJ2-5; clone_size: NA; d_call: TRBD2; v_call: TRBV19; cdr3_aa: CASRASGGEETQYF; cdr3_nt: TGTGCCAGTAGAGCTAGCGGAGGAGAAGAGACCCAGTACTTC
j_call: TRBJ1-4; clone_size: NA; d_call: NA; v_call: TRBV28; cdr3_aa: CASSGGGASNEKLFF; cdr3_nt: TGTGCCAGCAGCGGAGGGGGAGCCTCTAATGAAAAACTGTTTTTT
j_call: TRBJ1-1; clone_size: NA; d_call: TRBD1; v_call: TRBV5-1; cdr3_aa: CASSYDRGGTEAFF; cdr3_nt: TGCGCCAGCAGCTATGACAGGGGCGGGACTGAAGCTTTCTTT
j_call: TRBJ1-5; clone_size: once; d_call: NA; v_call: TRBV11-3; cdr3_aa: CASSLVVDSGNQPQHF; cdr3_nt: TGTGCCAGCAGCTTAGTAGTCGACAGCGGCAATCAGCCCCAGCATTTT